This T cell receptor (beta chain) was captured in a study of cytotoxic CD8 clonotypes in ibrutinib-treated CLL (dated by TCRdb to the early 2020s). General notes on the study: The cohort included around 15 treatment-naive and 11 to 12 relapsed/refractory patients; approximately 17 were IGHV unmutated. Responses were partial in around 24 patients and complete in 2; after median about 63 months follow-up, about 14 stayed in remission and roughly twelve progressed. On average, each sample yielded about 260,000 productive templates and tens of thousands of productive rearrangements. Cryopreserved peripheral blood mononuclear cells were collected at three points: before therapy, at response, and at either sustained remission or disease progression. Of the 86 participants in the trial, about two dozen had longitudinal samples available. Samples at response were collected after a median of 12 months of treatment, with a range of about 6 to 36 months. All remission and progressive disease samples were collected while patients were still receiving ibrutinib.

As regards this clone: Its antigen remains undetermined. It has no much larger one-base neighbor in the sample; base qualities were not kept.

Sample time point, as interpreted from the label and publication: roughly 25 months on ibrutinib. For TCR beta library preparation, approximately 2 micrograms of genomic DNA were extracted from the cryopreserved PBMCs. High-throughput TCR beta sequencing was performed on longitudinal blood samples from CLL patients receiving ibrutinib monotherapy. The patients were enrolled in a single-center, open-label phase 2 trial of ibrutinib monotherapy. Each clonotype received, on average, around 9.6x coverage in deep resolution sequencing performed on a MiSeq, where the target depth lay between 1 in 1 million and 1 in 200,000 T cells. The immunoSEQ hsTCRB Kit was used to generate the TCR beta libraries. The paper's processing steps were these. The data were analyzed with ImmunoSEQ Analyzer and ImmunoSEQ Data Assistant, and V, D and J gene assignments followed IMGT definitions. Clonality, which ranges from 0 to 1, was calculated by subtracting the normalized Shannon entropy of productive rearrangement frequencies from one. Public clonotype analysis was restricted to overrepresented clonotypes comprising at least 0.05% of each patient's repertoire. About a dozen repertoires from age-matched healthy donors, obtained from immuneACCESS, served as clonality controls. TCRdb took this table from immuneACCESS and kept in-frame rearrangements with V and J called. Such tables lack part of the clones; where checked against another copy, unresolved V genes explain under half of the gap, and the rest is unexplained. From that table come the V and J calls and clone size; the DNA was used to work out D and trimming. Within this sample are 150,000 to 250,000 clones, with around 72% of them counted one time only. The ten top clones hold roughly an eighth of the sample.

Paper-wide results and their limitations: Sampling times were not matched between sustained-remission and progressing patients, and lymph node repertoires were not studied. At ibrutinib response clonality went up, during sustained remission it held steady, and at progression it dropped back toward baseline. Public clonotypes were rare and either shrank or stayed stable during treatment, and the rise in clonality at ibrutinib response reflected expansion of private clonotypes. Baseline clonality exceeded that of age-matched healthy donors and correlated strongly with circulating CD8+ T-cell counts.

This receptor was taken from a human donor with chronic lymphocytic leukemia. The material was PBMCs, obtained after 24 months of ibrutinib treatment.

The nucleotide sequence reads as follows: TGTGCCAGCACCCAGCGCCTACAAAGCTCCTACGAGCAGTACTTC. This translates into CASTQRLQSSYEQYF. The V gene is TRBV2 and the J gene is TRBJ2-7; no D gene call is confident. The CDR3 starts with the cysteine, ends with the phenylalanine, and has 15 residues. Kept here is only the CDR3 DNA, which spans 45 bases and is read in frame from base 1. V is pared back by 7 bases and J by 0 bases, with 16 bases lying between the germline termini. Per the germline V gene, SNHLY is the CDR1 and FYNNEI is the CDR2.